This T cell receptor beta chain emerged from a study of T cell clonality in common variable immunodeficiency. The CDR3 is 15 residues long. Per germline, CDR1 SGHTA and CDR2 FQGNSA. The V gene end was trimmed by 5 bases and the J gene end by 5 bases; junction bases not matched to a gene: 6. This clone was observed a few times. The read finishes 3 residues shy of the CDR3 end, and the germline J gene is used to complete it. Produced via immunoSEQ multiplex PCR; TCRdb's table is partial and in-frame only. The data list tens of thousands of clones, none observed once; 2.5% to 3% falls to the top ten. The sequencing input was peripheral blood mononuclear cells. The chain couples TRBV7-2 to TRBJ1-4; 9 positions match TRBD1. The TCR was taken from a person between 18 and 69 years old in good health. CDR3 loop: CASSRGDRENEKLFF. Incomplete CDR3 DNA: TGTGCCAGCAGCAGAGGGGACAGGGAAAATGAAAAA.